These 8 T cell receptor beta chains were sequenced from one sample in a study of vaccination effects on CD4 cells after COVID-19. These TCRs are of unknown antigen specificity. TCRdb's table, derived via immunoSEQ multiplex PCR, lists solely in-frame clones and lacks some. The sample shows 24,000 or so clones, 65% to 75% of them seen only once. Antigen-specific CD4+ T cells expanded by the ViraFEST assay with viral peptide pools were then sequenced. At the end of roughly ten days of culture, CD4+ T cells were isolated. From March to December 2020, the person had a SARS-CoV-2 infection that was confirmed by PCR. Sequencing was performed on CD4+ T cells from PBMCs cultured with SARS-CoV-2 spike peptides, taken before COVID-19 vaccination. These TCRs come from a human donor who had a prior SARS-CoV-2 infection.

The chain carries TRBV23-1 and TRBJ1-2, with 9 bases aligning to TRBD1. TRBV23-1 is an ORF, with its function uncertain. There are 14 residues in the CDR3. V was clipped by 4 bases and J by 7 bases; unmatched bases: 7. The CDR3 region is CASSRPGQGSGYTF. For the CDR3, the DNA is TGCGCCAGCAGTCGCCCGGGACAGGGCTCTGGCTACACCTTC.

As to this clone: One junction end disagrees with the germline gene, perhaps due to a read error. The CDR3 bases are TGTGCTAGCAGCCCCAATGGACAGGGACTGGAGACCCAGTACTTC. This translates into CASSPNGQGLETQYF. This chain joins TRBV7-7 and TRBJ2-5; 8 bases map to TRBD1. Germline V lookup: CDR1 SSHAT, CDR2 FNYEAQ (reference sequence). There are 15 residues in the CDR3.

The chain employs TRBV29-1 and TRBJ2-7; the match to TRBD1 covers 9 bases. The ends lost 0 bases at V and 7 bases at J; junction bases unmatched: 10. Looked up from germline, CDR1 is SQVTM and CDR2 is ANQGSEA. CDR3 length equals 15 residues. The CDR3 spells CSVEDFDRGTREQYF. The CDR3 region has the DNA TGCAGCGTTGAAGATTTCGACAGGGGGACGAGGGAGCAGTACTTC.

Here the CDR3 DNA reads TGCAGCGTTGTCGGGCTAGCGGGACCCACAGATACGCAGTATTTT. Its protein is CSVVGLAGPTDTQYF. The V gene is TRBV29-1, the J gene TRBJ2-3; 9 bases agree with TRBD2. Trimming removed 4 bases from V and 2 bases from J; junction bases left unmatched: 7. The germline CDR1 and CDR2 sequences are SQVTM and ANQGSEA. The CDR3 is made up of 15 amino acids.

The V gene is TRBV7-3, the J gene TRBJ2-1, with D perhaps assigned TRBD1 or TRBD2 (5 bases each). The CDR3 runs to 16 residues. Germline V gene lookup returns CDR1 SGHTA and CDR2 FQGTGA. V was pared by 3 bases and J by 4 bases, with 16 bases between. The CDR3 coding sequence is TGTGCCAGCAGCTTCCTCGGGGCGGCCCCTTACAATGAGCAGTTCTTC. Its protein product is CASSFLGAAPYNEQFF.

The chain links TRBV28 to TRBJ2-5; 11 bases match TRBD2. The germline CDR1 and CDR2 sequences are MDHEN and SYDVKM. This CDR3 comprises 17 residues. The trim removed 3 bases at V and 5 bases at J, leaving 11 bases unmatched. The CDR3 DNA sequence: TGTGCCAGCAGTTTCGGAATACTAGCGGGAGTTCAGGAGACCCAGTACTTC. It encodes CASSFGILAGVQETQYF.

This clone has just one count. The chain couples TRBV9 to TRBJ2-5, with no clear D. In germline, CDR1 is SGDLS, CDR2 YYNGEE. This CDR3 contains 12 residues. V was trimmed by 4 bases and J by 4 bases, leaving 8 bases between them. CDR3 sequence: CASSPDLETQYF. CDR3 DNA: TGTGCCAGCAGCCCTGACCTAGAGACCCAGTACTTC.

The V gene is TRBV7-2, the J gene TRBJ2-7, with a possible D match to TRBD1 (6 bases). Germline V lookup: CDR1 SGHTA, CDR2 FQGNSA. Trimming took 0 bases from V and 5 from J, leaving 14 bases between them. This CDR3 is built from 15 residues. The CDR3 coding sequence is TGTGCCAGCAGCTTAGCGCTACAGGGCCCAAACGAGCAGTACTTC. Its protein is CASSLALQGPNEQYF.